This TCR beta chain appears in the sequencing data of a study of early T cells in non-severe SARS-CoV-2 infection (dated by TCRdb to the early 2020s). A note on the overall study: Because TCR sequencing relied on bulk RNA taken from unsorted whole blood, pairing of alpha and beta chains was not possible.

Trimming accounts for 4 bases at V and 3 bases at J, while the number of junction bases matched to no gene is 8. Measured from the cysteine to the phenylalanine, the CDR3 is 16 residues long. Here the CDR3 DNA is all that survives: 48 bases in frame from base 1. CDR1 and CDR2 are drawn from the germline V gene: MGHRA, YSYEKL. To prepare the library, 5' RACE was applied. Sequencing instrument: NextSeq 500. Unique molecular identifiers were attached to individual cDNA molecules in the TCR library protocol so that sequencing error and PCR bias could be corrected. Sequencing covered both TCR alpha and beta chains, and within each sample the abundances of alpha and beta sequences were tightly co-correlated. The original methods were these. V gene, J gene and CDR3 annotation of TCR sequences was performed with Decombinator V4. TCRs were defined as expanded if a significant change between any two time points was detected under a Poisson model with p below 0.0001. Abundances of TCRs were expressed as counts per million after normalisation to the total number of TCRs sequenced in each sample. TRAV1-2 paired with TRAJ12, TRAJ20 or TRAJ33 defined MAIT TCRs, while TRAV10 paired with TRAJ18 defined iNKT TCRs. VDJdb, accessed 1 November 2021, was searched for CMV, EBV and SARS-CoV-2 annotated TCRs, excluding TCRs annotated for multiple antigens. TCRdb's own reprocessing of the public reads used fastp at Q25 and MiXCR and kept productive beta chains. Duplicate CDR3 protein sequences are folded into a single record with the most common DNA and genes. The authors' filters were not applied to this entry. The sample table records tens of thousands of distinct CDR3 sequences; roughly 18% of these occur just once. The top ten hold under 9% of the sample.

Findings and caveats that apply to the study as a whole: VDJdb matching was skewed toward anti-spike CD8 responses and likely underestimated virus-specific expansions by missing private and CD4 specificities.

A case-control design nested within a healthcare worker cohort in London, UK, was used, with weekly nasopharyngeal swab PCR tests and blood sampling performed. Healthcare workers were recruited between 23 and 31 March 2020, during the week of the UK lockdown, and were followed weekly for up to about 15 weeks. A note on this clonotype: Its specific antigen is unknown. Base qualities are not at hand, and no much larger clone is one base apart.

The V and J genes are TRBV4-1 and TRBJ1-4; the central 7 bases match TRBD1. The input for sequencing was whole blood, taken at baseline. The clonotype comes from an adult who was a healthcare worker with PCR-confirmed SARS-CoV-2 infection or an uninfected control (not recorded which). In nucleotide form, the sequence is TGCGCCAGCAGCCGCATCCCCGGGACAGCTAATGAAAAACTGTTTTTT. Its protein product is CASSRIPGTANEKLFF.